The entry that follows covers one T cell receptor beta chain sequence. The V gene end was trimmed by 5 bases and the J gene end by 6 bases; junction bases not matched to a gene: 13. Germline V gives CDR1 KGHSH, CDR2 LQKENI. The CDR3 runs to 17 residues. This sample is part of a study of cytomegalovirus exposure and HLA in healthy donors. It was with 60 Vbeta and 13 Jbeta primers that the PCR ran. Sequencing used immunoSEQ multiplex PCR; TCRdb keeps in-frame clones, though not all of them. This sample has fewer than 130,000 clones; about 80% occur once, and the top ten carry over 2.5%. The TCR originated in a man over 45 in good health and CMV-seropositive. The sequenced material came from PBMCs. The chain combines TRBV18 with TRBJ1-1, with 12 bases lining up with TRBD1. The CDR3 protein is CASSKRDRGLGNPEAFF. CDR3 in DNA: TGTGCCAGCTCAAAGCGGGACAGGGGGCTCGGAAACCCTGAAGCTTTCTTT.